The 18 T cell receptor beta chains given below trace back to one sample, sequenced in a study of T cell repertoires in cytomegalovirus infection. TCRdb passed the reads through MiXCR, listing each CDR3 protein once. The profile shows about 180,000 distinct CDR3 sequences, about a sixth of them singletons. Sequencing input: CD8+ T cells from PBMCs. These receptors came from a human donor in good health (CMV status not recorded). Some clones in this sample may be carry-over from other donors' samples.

The CDR3 sequence is CASSSRDRGWTEAFF. CDR3 sequence (DNA): TGTGCCAGCAGCTCTCGGGACAGGGGTTGGACTGAAGCTTTCTTT. V and J are TRBV7-9 and TRBJ1-1; 10 bases align to TRBD1. The CDR3 is 15 residues long. Germline V CDR1 and CDR2: SEHNR, FQNEAQ (reference sequence). Trimming removed 4 bases from V and 5 bases from J; junction bases left unmatched: 7.

The CDR3 DNA reads TGTGCCAGCAGGAGACAGGGGGCGAACACTGAAGCTTTCTTT. Translating it yields CASRRQGANTEAFF. V is TRBV6-1 and J is TRBJ1-1; TRBD1 agrees at 10 bases. CDR3 length: 14 residues. V lost 6 bases to trimming and J lost 1 base; unmatched junction nucleotides: 2. Germline values: CDR1 MNHNS, CDR2 SASEGT.

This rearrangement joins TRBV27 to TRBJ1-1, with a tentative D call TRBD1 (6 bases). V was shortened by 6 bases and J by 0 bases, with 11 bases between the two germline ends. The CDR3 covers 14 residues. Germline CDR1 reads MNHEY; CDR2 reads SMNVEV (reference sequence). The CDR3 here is CASSRGPVNTEAFF. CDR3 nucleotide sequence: TGTGCCAGCAGCAGGGGACCGGTGAACACTGAAGCTTTCTTT.

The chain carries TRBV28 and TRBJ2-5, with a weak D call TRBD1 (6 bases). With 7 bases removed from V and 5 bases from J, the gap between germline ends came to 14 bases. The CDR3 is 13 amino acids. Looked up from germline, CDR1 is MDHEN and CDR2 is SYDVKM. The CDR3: CASTVTGFETQYF. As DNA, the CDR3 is TGTGCCAGCACGGTTACAGGGTTCGAGACCCAGTACTTC. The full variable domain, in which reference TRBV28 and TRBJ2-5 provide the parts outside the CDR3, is DVKVTQSSRYLVKRTGEKVFLECVQDMDHENMFWYRQDPGLGLRLIYFSYDVKMKEKGDIPEGYSVSREKKERFSLILESASTNQTSMYLCASTVTGFETQYFGPGTRLLVL.

For the CDR3, the DNA is TGTGCCAGCAGCTTGGTGTCAACAGGCCGATTCGATCAGCCCCAGCATTTT. Protein: CASSLVSTGRFDQPQHF. The chain couples TRBV7-2 to TRBJ1-5, with TRBD1 as a possible D gene (5 bases). CDR3 length equals 17 residues. Germline V gene data show CDR1 as SGHTA and CDR2 as FQGNSA. Trimming left V 3 bases short and J 5 bases short, with 20 bases between.

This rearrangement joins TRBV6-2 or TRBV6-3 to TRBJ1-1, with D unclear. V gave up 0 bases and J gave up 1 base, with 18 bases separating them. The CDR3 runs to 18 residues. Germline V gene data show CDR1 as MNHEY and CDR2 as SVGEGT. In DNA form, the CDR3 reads TGTGCCAGCAGTTACTCTAGTCAGACTATTCTCAAGAACACTGAAGCTTTCTTT. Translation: CASSYSSQTILKNTEAFF.

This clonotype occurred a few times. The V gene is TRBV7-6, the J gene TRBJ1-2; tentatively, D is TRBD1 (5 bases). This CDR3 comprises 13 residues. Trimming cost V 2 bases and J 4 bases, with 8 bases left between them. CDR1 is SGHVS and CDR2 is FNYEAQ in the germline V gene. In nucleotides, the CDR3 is TGTGCCAGCAGCTTACGAAGGGGCTATGGCTACACCTTC. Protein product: CASSLRRGYGYTF.

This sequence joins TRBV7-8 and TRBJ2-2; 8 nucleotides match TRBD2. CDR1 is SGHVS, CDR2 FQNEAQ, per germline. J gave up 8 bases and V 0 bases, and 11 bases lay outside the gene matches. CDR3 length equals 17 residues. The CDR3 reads CASSLASRIAGWGELFF. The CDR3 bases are TGTGCCAGCAGCTTAGCGTCCAGGATAGCGGGGTGGGGGGAGCTGTTTTTT.

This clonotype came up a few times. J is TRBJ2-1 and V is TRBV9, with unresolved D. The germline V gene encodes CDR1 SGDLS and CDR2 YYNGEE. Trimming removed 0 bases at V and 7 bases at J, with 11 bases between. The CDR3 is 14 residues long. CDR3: CASSVASRVNEQFF. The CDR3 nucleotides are TGTGCCAGCAGCGTAGCAAGTCGAGTTAATGAGCAGTTCTTC.

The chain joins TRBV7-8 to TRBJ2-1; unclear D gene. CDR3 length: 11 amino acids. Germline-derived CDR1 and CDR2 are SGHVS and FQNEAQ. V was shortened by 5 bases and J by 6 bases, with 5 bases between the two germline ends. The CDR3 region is CASSRPNEQFF. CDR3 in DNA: TGTGCCAGCAGCCGACCCAATGAGCAGTTCTTC.

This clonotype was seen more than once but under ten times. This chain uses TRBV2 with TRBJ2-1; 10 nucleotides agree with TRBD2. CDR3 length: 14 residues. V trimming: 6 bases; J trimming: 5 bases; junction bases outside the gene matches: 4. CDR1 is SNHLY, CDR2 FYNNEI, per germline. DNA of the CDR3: TGTGCCAGCAGACGGCTAGCGGGGGACAATGAGCAGTTCTTC. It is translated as CASRRLAGDNEQFF.

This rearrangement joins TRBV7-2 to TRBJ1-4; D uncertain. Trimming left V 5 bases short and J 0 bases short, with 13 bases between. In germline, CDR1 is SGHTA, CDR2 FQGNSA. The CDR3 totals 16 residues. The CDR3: CASSRLLSATNEKLFF. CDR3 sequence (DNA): TGTGCCAGCAGCCGACTCCTTTCTGCAACTAATGAAAAACTGTTTTTT. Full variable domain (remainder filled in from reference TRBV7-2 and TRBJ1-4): GAGVSQSPSNKVTEKGKDVELRCDPISGHTALYWYRQSLGQGLEFLIYFQGNSAPDKSGLPSDRFSAERTGGSVSTLTIQRTQQEDSAVYLCASSRLLSATNEKLFFGSGTQLSVL.

The CDR3 spells CASSLAIGGGQETQYF. DNA for the CDR3: TGCGCCAGCAGCTTGGCCATTGGAGGGGGACAAGAGACCCAGTACTTC. The chain joins TRBV5-1 to TRBJ2-5; TRBD1 or TRBD2 may be the D gene (6 bases each). Germline CDR1 and CDR2: SGHRS and YFSETQ. V was trimmed by 0 bases and J by 2 bases, leaving 14 bases between them. The CDR3 loop spans 16 amino acids.

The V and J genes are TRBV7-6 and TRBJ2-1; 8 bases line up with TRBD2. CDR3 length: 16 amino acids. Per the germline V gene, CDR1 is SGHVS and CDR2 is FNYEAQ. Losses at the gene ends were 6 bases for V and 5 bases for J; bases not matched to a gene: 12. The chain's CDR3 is CASSFRPAGDNNEQFF. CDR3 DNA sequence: TGTGCCAGCAGTTTCCGCCCAGCGGGGGATAACAATGAGCAGTTCTTC.

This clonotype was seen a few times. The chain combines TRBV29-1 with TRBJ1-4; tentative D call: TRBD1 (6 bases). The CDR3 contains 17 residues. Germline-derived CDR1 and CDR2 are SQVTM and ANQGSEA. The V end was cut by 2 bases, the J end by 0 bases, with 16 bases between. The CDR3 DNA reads TGCAGCGTTGAAACCCTTGGGGGCACGGCAACTAATGAAAAACTGTTTTTT. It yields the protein CSVETLGGTATNEKLFF.

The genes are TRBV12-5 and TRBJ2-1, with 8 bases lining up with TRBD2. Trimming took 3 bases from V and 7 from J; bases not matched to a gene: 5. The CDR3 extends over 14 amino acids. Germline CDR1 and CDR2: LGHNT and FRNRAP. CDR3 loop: CASGFKRGRNEQFF. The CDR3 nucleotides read TGTGCTAGTGGTTTCAAGCGGGGGAGGAATGAGCAGTTCTTC.

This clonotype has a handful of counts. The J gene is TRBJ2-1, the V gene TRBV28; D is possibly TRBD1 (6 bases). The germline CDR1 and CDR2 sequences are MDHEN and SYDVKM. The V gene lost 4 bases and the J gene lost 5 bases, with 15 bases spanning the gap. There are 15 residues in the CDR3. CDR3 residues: CASSYLGTLDNEQFF. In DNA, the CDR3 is TGTGCCAGCAGTTACCTCGGGACATTGGACAATGAGCAGTTCTTC.

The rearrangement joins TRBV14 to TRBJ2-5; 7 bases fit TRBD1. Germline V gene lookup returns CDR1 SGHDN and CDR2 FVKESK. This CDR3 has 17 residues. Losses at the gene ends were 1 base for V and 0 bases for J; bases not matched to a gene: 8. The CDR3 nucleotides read TGTGCCAGCAGCCAAGCCGGGACAGTATTGTACCAAGAGACCCAGTACTTC. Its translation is CASSQAGTVLYQETQYF. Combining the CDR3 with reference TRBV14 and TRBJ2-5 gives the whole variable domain EAGVTQFPSHSVIEKGQTVTLRCDPISGHDNLYWYRRVMGKEIKFLLHFVKESKQDESGMPNNRFLAERTGGTYSTLKVQPAELEDSGVYFCASSQAGTVLYQETQYFGPGTRLLVL.